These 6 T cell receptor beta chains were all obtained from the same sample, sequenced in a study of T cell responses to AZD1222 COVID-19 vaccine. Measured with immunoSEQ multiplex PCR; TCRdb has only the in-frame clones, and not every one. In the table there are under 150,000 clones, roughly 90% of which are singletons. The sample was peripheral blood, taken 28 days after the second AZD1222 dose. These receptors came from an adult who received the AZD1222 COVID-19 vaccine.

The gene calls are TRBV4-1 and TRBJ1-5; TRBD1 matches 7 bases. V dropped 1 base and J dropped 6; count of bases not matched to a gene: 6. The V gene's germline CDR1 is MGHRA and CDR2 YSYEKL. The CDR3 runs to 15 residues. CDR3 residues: CASSQVDRESQPQHF. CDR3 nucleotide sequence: TGCGCCAGCAGCCAAGTCGACAGGGAGAGTCAGCCCCAGCATTTT.

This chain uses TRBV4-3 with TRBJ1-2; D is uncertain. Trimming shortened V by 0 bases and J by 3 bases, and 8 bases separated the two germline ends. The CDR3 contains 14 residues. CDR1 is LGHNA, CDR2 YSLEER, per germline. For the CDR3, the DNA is TGCGCCAGCAGCCAAGAAGTGGGCGACTATGGCTACACCTTC. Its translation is CASSQEVGDYGYTF.

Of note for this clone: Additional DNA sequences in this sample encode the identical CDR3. The CDR3 sequence: CASSPTGDQPQHF. CDR3 DNA sequence: TGTGCCAGCAGCCCGACAGGGGACCAGCCCCAGCATTTT. This chain uses TRBV7-2 with TRBJ1-5; TRBD1 aligns across 8 bases. Trimming at V came to 5 bases and at J to 7 bases, leaving 4 bases not matched to a gene. CDR3 size: 13 residues. Germline CDR1 is SGHTA and CDR2 is FQGNSA. Filled out from reference TRBV7-2 and TRBJ1-5, the complete variable domain reads GAGVSQSPSNKVTEKGKDVELRCDPISGHTALYWYRQSLGQGLEFLIYFQGNSAPDKSGLPSDRFSAERTGGSVSTLTIQRTQQEDSAVYLCASSPTGDQPQHFGDGTRLSIL.

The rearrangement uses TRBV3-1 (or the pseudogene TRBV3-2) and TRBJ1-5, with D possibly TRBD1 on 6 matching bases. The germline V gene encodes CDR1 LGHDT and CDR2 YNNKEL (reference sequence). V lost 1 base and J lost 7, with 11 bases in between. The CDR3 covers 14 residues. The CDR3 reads CASSQGQGIQPQHF. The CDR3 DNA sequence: TGTGCCAGCAGCCAAGGCCAGGGGATACAGCCCCAGCATTTT.

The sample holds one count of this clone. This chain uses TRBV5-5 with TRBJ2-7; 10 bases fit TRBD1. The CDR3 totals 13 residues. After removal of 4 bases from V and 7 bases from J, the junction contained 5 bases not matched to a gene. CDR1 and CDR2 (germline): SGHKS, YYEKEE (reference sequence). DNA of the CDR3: TGTGCCAGCAGCCGACAGGGGGCAAGGGAGCAGTACTTC. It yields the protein CASSRQGAREQYF.

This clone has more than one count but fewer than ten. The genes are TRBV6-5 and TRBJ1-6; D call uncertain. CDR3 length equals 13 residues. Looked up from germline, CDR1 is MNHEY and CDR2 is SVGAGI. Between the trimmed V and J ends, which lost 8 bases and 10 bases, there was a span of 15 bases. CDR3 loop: CASGFDEGSPLHF. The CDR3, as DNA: TGTGCCAGCGGATTCGATGAGGGCTCACCCCTCCACTTT.